The 19 T cell receptor beta chains in this list originate from one sample, sequenced in a study of CD8 T cells in Susac syndrome (dated by TCRdb to between 2019 and 2020). Library preparation was by the immunoSEQ multiplex PCR assay. RNA was extracted using the RNeasy kit, and roughly 0.45 to 1 microgram was reverse transcribed with random hexamers. TCRdb reprocessing: public reads trimmed at Q25 with fastp, clones called with MiXCR, in-frame beta chains kept. Each CDR3 protein appears once, grouped with its most common genes and DNA. The sample table records about 180,000 distinct CDR3 sequences; roughly 95% of these occur just once. In total, the top ten clones hold around 0.12% of the sample. Sequenced material: CD4+ T cells from PBMCs. The receptors stem from a human donor with Susac syndrome.

The chain combines TRBV5-1 with TRBJ1-2, with D unclear. The germline V gene has CDR1 SGHRS and CDR2 YFSETQ. Trimming pared 4 bases from V and 2 bases from J, leaving 9 bases between. The CDR3 is 13 residues long. CDR3 in DNA: TGCGCCAGCAGCCCTCTCTACAACTATGGCTACACCTTC. Protein product: CASSPLYNYGYTF.

The rearrangement joins TRBV28 to TRBJ1-2; D not certain. With 2 bases removed from V and 4 bases from J, the gap between germline ends came to 8 bases. From germline, CDR1 is MDHEN and CDR2 SYDVKM. This CDR3 comprises 13 residues. The DNA of the CDR3 is TGTGCCAGCAGTTTACTCGGGATCTATGGCTACACCTTC. This codes for CASSLLGIYGYTF.

This chain connects TRBV7-3 to TRBJ2-2; D is unclear. The CDR3 has 14 amino acids. CDR1 is SGHTA, CDR2 FQGTGA, per germline. The V end lost 3 bases, the J end lost 0 bases, and 5 bases lay between the germline ends. The CDR3 protein is CASSFSANTGELFF. In nucleotides, the CDR3 is TGTGCCAGCAGCTTTTCGGCGAACACCGGGGAGCTGTTTTTT.

The chain has TRBV29-1 and TRBJ1-1; 7 positions match TRBD1. This CDR3 is built from 15 residues. Germline values: CDR1 SQVTM, CDR2 ANQGSEA. J lost 0 bases, V lost 4 bases, and 8 bases had no gene match. CDR3 sequence: CSVVGGRGLNTEAFF. CDR3 bases: TGCAGCGTTGTAGGGGGCAGGGGTCTGAACACTGAAGCTTTCTTT. Supplemented by reference TRBV29-1 and TRBJ1-1, the full variable domain reads SAVISQKPSRDICQRGTSLTIQCQVDSQVTMMFWYRQQPGQSLTLIATANQGSEATYESGFVIDKFPISRPNLTFSTLTVSNMSPEDSSIYLCSVVGGRGLNTEAFFGQGTRLTVV.

The chain uses TRBV10-3 and TRBJ2-1, with D hard to call. CDR3 length equals 17 residues. Germline values: CDR1 ENHRY, CDR2 SYGVKD. With 0 bases removed from V and 8 bases from J, the gap between germline ends came to 20 bases. CDR3 in amino acids: CAISESIEKGLSHEQFF. Here the CDR3 DNA reads TGTGCCATCAGTGAGTCGATCGAAAAGGGCCTGTCACATGAGCAGTTCTTC.

V and J are TRBV28 and TRBJ2-5; 9 positions agree with TRBD1. Germline assignment: CDR1 MDHEN and CDR2 SYDVKM. This CDR3 spans 14 amino acids. Trimming removed 6 bases from V and 7 bases from J; junction bases left unmatched: 9. CDR3 region: CASRTGTGSRTQYF. CDR3 bases: TGTGCCAGCAGGACCGGGACAGGGAGTCGGACCCAGTACTTC.

The V and J genes are TRBV7-9 and TRBJ2-3, with D perhaps matching TRBD2 (6 bases). Germline V gene data show CDR1 as SEHNR and CDR2 as FQNEAQ (reference sequence). V was cut by 3 bases and J by 0 bases, with 10 bases left in between. CDR3 length: 15 amino acids. CDR3 in DNA: TGTGCCAGCAGCTTCTCTAGCGCCAGCACAGATACGCAGTATTTT. This sequence encodes CASSFSSASTDTQYF.

This sequence joins TRBV3-1 and TRBJ2-3; D unresolved. The CDR3 spans 15 residues. Germline V gives CDR1 LGHDT, CDR2 YNNKEL (reference sequence). V was shortened by 3 bases and J by 8 bases, with 18 bases between the two germline ends. The CDR3 DNA follows: TGTGCCAGCAGCCACAAGAAACCCTTCCTGGGTACGCAGTATTTT. Its translation: CASSHKKPFLGTQYF.

The chain carries TRBV6-1 and TRBJ2-2, with D tentatively TRBD1 or TRBD2 (6 bases each). CDR3 length: 16 residues. Germline-derived CDR1 and CDR2 are MNHNS and SASEGT. Trimming left V 6 bases short and J 7 bases short, with 21 bases between. The CDR3 DNA reads TGTGCCAGCAGGCCCGGGGGCAGGCCAGAACACGGGGAGCTGTTTTTT. As protein: CASRPGGRPEHGELFF.

A single count supports this clonotype. The chain carries TRBV28 and TRBJ2-3; unclear D gene. The CDR3 extends over 12 amino acids. The germline V gene has CDR1 MDHEN and CDR2 SYDVKM. Deletions cut 5 bases from V and 1 base from J, with 4 bases between. Written as DNA, the CDR3 is TGTGCCAGCAGTGCTCGCACAGATACGCAGTATTTT. Translation: CASSARTDTQYF.

V and J are TRBV9 and TRBJ2-5; D is unclear. The germline V gene encodes CDR1 SGDLS and CDR2 YYNGEE. This CDR3 region has 14 residues. V was shortened by 0 bases and J by 5 bases, with 11 bases between the two germline ends. The CDR3 region has the DNA TGTGCCAGCAGCGTAGGGCTAAGCGAGGAGACCCAGTACTTC. Amino acids: CASSVGLSEETQYF.

This clonotype was recorded once. V usage is TRBV4-3 and J usage is TRBJ1-6, with TRBD1 as a possible D gene (5 bases). The CDR3 loop spans 17 amino acids. Between the trimmed V and J ends, which lost 4 bases and 8 bases, there was a span of 21 bases. Germline V lookup: CDR1 LGHNA, CDR2 YSLEER. The CDR3 here is CASSRVGRGRADSPLHF. CDR3 DNA sequence: TGCGCCAGCAGCCGGGTGGGGCGCGGGAGGGCTGATTCACCCCTCCACTTT.

V gene TRBV2 combines with J gene TRBJ1-2; D is unclear. CDR3 length: 10 residues. V was shortened by 9 bases and J by 3 bases, with 5 bases between the two germline ends. Germline assignment: CDR1 SNHLY and CDR2 FYNNEI. CDR3 DNA: TGTGCCAGGGTGGACTATGGCTACACCTTC. This encodes CARVDYGYTF.

The chain is built from TRBV3-1 and TRBJ2-1; D unclear. CDR3 length: 13 amino acids. V lost 6 bases, J lost 5 bases, and 11 bases lay in between. Germline lookup yields CDR1 LGHDT and CDR2 YNNKEL (reference sequence). Here the CDR3 reads CASSKPPDNEQFF. The CDR3 coding sequence is TGTGCCAGCAGTAAGCCCCCGGACAATGAGCAGTTCTTC.

The chain combines TRBV6-5 with TRBJ2-5; D is unclear. The CDR3 runs to 14 residues. Germline loops: CDR1 MNHEY, CDR2 SVGAGI. The ends were cut back, 0 bases at V and 1 base at J, with 6 bases in the middle. The CDR3 spells CASSYSTSQETQYF. The CDR3 coding sequence is TGTGCCAGCAGTTACTCGACCAGCCAAGAGACCCAGTACTTC.

This rearrangement joins TRBV5-1 to TRBJ1-3; no reliable D call. Germline CDR1 reads SGHRS; CDR2 reads YFSETQ. This CDR3 comprises 17 residues. Trimming removed 0 bases at V and 0 bases at J, with 13 bases between. CDR3 coding DNA: TGCGCCAGCAGCTTGGGACATACGCCCTACTCTGGAAACACCATATATTTT. Amino acid sequence: CASSLGHTPYSGNTIYF. Full variable domain (missing parts from reference TRBV5-1 and TRBJ1-3): KAGVTQTPRYLIKTRGQQVTLSCSPISGHRSVSWYQQTPGQGLQFLFEYFSETQRNKGNFPGRFSGRQFSNSRSEMNVSTLELGDSALYLCASSLGHTPYSGNTIYFGEGSWLTVV.

V usage is TRBV4-1 and J usage is TRBJ2-7, with D unresolved. Per germline, CDR1 MGHRA and CDR2 YSYEKL. The CDR3 has 16 amino acids. With 1 base removed from V and 1 base from J, the gap between germline ends came to 14 bases. The CDR3 region is CASSQGPAKRSYEQYV. The CDR3 DNA reads as TGCGCCAGCAGCCAAGGGCCCGCCAAGAGATCCTACGAGCAGTACGTC.

J is TRBJ1-1 and V is TRBV29-1; maybe TRBD1 (5 bases). With 3 bases removed from V and 2 bases from J, the gap between germline ends came to 10 bases. CDR1 and CDR2 (germline): SQVTM, ANQGSEA. This CDR3 is 13 amino acids long. The CDR3 here is CSVDRAFNTEAFF. The CDR3 bases are TGCAGCGTTGACAGGGCGTTCAACACTGAAGCTTTCTTT. Looking up the rest from reference TRBV29-1 and TRBJ1-1 gives the full variable domain: SAVISQKPSRDICQRGTSLTIQCQVDSQVTMMFWYRQQPGQSLTLIATANQGSEATYESGFVIDKFPISRPNLTFSTLTVSNMSPEDSSIYLCSVDRAFNTEAFFGQGTRLTVV.

The chain links TRBV20-1 to TRBJ2-1; D ambiguous. V was cut by 5 bases and J by 7 bases, with 24 bases left in between. The germline gives CDR1 DFQATT, CDR2 SNEGSKA (reference sequence). CDR3 length equals 16 residues. CDR3 in DNA: TGCAGTGCTCCTAACGACCGATCCCGCTCGCGGAATGAGCAGTTCTTC. This encodes CSAPNDRSRSRNEQFF.